This T cell receptor beta chain was sequenced in a study of shared clonotypes between healthy human individuals. Source study methods: ImmunoSEQ only sent back junction sequences with no quality scores, so filtering was done differently. Profiled with immunoSEQ multiplex PCR; TCRdb holds only in-frame clones, not every one. The DNA was the basis for D and trimming; V, J and clone size are from that table. Found here are 2.5 million or so clones, approximately 92% of them singletons; the top ten hold over 0.12%. Free of recent acute infections or vaccinations, the donors were healthy HIV-negative adults. The V gene's germline CDR1 is SGHRS and CDR2 YFSETQ. The CDR3 sequence is 13 residues long. The ends were cut back, 0 bases at V and 4 bases at J, with 7 bases in the middle. Notes on this clone: Other DNA variants within this sample encode the same CDR3.

The chain joins TRBV5-1 to TRBJ1-1, with D unresolved. Sequencing was performed on naive CD4+ T cells sorted from blood. As for subset: CD45RA+ positively selected. The receptor comes from a man between 18 and 29 years old in good health. Here the CDR3 DNA reads TGCGCCAGCAGCTTGGCTTCCGGCACTGAAGCTTTCTTT. Its protein is CASSLASGTEAFF.